Each of the 25 T cell receptor beta chains below was sequenced from the same sample in a study of shared clonotypes between healthy human individuals. Some clones are missing from TCRdb's copy, which holds only in-frame ones; the method was immunoSEQ multiplex PCR. This sample has some 2,400,000 clones, with 95% found just once. Sequencing used naive CD4+ T cells sorted from blood. Sample subset: CD45RA+ positively selected. The receptors shown here come from a man aged 18-30 years in good health.

The rearrangement uses TRBV10-3 and TRBJ1-1, with D unclear. This CDR3 contains 15 residues. The V gene lost 8 bases and the J gene lost 1 base, with 17 bases spanning the gap. The germline CDR1 and CDR2 sequences are ENHRY and SYGVKD. The CDR3 DNA is TGTGCCATCTCCCCCCCGGGCGGGTGGAACACTGAAGCTTTCTTT. Its protein is CAISPPGGWNTEAFF.

This clone has a single count. V is TRBV7-8 and J is TRBJ2-1; tentative D call: TRBD2 (5 bases). V was shortened by 5 bases and J by 5 bases, with 19 bases between the two germline ends. Germline CDR1 SGHVS, CDR2 FQNEAQ. The CDR3 loop spans 16 amino acids. CDR3 in DNA: TGTGCCAGCAGCGTGTGGCGTCCGGGGTTCGACAATGAGCAGTTCTTC. Translating gives CASSVWRPGFDNEQFF.

Concerning this clone: Other DNA sequences within the sample encode an identical CDR3. This sequence joins TRBV7-9 and TRBJ1-1, with D hard to call. The CDR3 extends over 13 amino acids. V lost 1 base to trimming and J lost 1 base, with 4 bases between them. CDR1 is SEHNR, CDR2 FQNEAQ, per germline (reference sequence). The DNA for the CDR3 is TGTGCCAGCAGCTTAGAACGGAACACTGAAGCTTTCTTT. It specifies CASSLERNTEAFF.

This clone appeared once. The V and J genes are TRBV30 and TRBJ1-6, with D hard to call. Trimming took off 0 bases at V and 5 bases at J, with 8 bases between the two ends. CDR1 GTSNPN and CDR2 SVGIG come from the germline V gene (reference sequence). This CDR3 contains 14 residues. The CDR3 spells CAWSVSDHNSPLHF. In DNA, the CDR3 is TGTGCCTGGAGTGTCTCGGATCATAATTCACCCCTCCACTTT.

The chain combines TRBV6-5 with TRBJ2-5; D gene ambiguous. From germline, CDR1 is MNHEY and CDR2 SVGAGI. The CDR3 spans 13 residues. V shed 10 bases and J shed 7 bases, with 19 bases lying between them. This chain's CDR3 is CATRGRSTSTQYF. DNA for the CDR3: TGTGCCACACGTGGGCGGTCAACCTCGACCCAGTACTTC.

As to this clone: Distinct nucleotide sequences in the sample also encode this CDR3. The J gene is TRBJ1-2, the V gene TRBV30; no definite D call. The V gene lost 0 bases and the J gene lost 7 bases, with 12 bases spanning the gap. There are 13 residues in the CDR3. Germline V gene data show CDR1 as GTSNPN and CDR2 as SVGIG (reference sequence). The CDR3: CAWSVRTGVGYTF. In nucleotides, the CDR3 is TGTGCCTGGAGTGTACGGACCGGAGTTGGCTACACCTTC.

The chain employs TRBV6-6 and TRBJ1-4, with TRBD1 matching over 8 bases. Germline V gene data show CDR1 as MNHNY and CDR2 as SVGAGI (reference sequence). Trimming removed 8 bases from V and 2 bases from J; junction bases left unmatched: 10. CDR3 length equals 16 residues. CDR3 in DNA: TGTGCCAGCTACCCTACGGCAGGGGGCACTAATGAAAAACTGTTTTTT. Residues: CASYPTAGGTNEKLFF.

For the CDR3, the DNA is TGCGCCAGCAGCTTGGCCGGGGAGGTGACCCAGTACTTC. It is translated as CASSLAGEVTQYF. The V call is TRBV5-1, the J call TRBJ2-5, with D tentatively TRBD2 (6 bases). The CDR3 extends over 13 amino acids. Germline V CDR1 and CDR2: SGHRS, YFSETQ. V was clipped by 0 bases and J by 7 bases, with 10 bases between them.

The gene calls are TRBV7-6 and TRBJ2-6, with D hard to call. Germline V lookup: CDR1 SGHVS, CDR2 FNYEAQ. The CDR3 consists of 17 residues. Trimming took 6 bases from V and 0 from J, leaving 15 bases between them. The CDR3 is CASSSTGRSSGANVLTF. CDR3 nucleotides: TGTGCCAGCAGTTCCACCGGACGGAGCTCTGGGGCCAACGTCCTGACTTTC.

This chain joins TRBV29-1 and TRBJ2-1, with a weak D call TRBD2 (6 bases). The CDR3 sequence is 14 residues long. The V gene's germline CDR1 is SQVTM and CDR2 ANQGSEA. Between the trimmed V and J ends, which lost 3 bases and 0 bases, there was a span of 9 bases. Written as DNA, the CDR3 is TGCAGCGTTGAGGGAGGTGTCTCCTACAATGAGCAGTTCTTC. It encodes CSVEGGVSYNEQFF.

For this clone: The sample holds other DNA sequences that translate to the same CDR3. The gene calls are TRBV6-6 and TRBJ2-7, with D perhaps matching TRBD1 (5 bases). The length of the CDR3 is 13 residues. V was pared by 3 bases and J by 3 bases, with 9 bases between. CDR1 and CDR2 (germline): MNHNY, SVGAGI (reference sequence). DNA for the CDR3: TGTGCCAGCAGTTATCGACAGAGCTACGAGCAGTACTTC. Its translation is CASSYRQSYEQYF.

The gene calls are TRBV30 and TRBJ1-1; D possibly corresponds to TRBD1 (5 bases). This CDR3 spans 13 amino acids. The germline gives CDR1 GTSNPN, CDR2 SVGIG (reference sequence). Trimming took off 0 bases at V and 10 bases at J, with 15 bases between the two ends. The CDR3 DNA reads TGTGCCTGGAGTGTTCAGGGTCCCGGGCGAGCTTTCTTT. Its protein is CAWSVQGPGRAFF.

The gene calls are TRBV10-3 and TRBJ2-1, with D possibly matching TRBD2 (6 bases). The CDR3 is made up of 14 amino acids. The germline CDR1 and CDR2 sequences are ENHRY and SYGVKD. The V and J ends lost 3 bases and 2 bases respectively, with 8 bases between them. The CDR3 reads CAISDAGPYNEQFF. The CDR3 DNA sequence: TGTGCCATCAGTGACGCGGGGCCCTACAATGAGCAGTTCTTC.

The chain recombines TRBV11-1 with TRBJ1-3; D remains unclear. The V gene's germline CDR1 is SGHAT and CDR2 FQDESV (reference sequence). The CDR3 sequence is 14 residues long. V dropped 4 bases and J dropped 4 bases, with 11 bases sitting between them. CDR3 DNA sequence: TGTGCCAGCAGCTCAGGAGGATCCGGAAACACCATATATTTT. Translated, it gives CASSSGGSGNTIYF.

This clone was seen just once. The chain links TRBV28 to TRBJ1-1; perhaps TRBD1 as D (5 bases). Trimming pared 7 bases from V and 6 bases from J, leaving 15 bases between. This CDR3 contains 13 residues. CDR1 is MDHEN, CDR2 SYDVKM, per germline. CDR3 DNA: TGTGCCAGCAAACCCCAGGGAAGGGCTGAAGCTTTCTTT. As protein: CASKPQGRAEAFF.

The chain links TRBV10-3 to TRBJ2-2, with TRBD1 identical over 10 bases. Germline values: CDR1 ENHRY, CDR2 SYGVKD. The J segment lost 3 bases and the V segment lost 6 bases, leaving 4 bases of the junction unmatched. CDR3 length: 15 residues. CDR3 residues: CAIRTGGKDTGELFF. CDR3 nucleotide sequence: TGTGCCATCAGGACAGGGGGCAAGGACACCGGGGAGCTGTTTTTT.

This rearrangement joins TRBV11-1 to TRBJ2-3; no firm D call. This CDR3 comprises 17 residues. CDR1 is SGHAT, CDR2 FQDESV, per germline (reference sequence). Trimming took 1 base from V and 2 from J, leaving 16 bases between them. DNA for the CDR3: TGTGCCAGCAGCTTAGGGGTCGGGCGGTTGAACACAGATACGCAGTATTTT. This translates into CASSLGVGRLNTDTQYF. Together with reference TRBV11-1 and TRBJ2-3, the CDR3 gives the full variable domain: EAEVAQSPRYKITEKSQAVAFWCDPISGHATLYWYRQILGQGPELLVQFQDESVVDDSQLPKDRFSAERLKGVDSTLKIQPAELGDSAMYLCASSLGVGRLNTDTQYFGPGTRLTVL.

This chain connects TRBV7-2 to TRBJ1-4; no clear D gene. There are 14 residues in the CDR3. From germline, CDR1 is SGHTA and CDR2 FQGNSA. Trimming pared 2 bases from V and 13 bases from J, leaving 17 bases between. DNA of the CDR3: TGTGCCAGCAGCTTATCCCCGGCAGAGGCCGGACTGTTTTTT. Translation gives CASSLSPAEAGLFF.

This clone came up once. This chain links TRBV5-1 with TRBJ2-6; 7 nucleotides agree with TRBD1. This CDR3 has 13 amino acids. The ends lost 4 bases at V and 12 bases at J; junction bases unmatched: 7. Germline loops: CDR1 SGHRS, CDR2 YFSETQ. The CDR3 region is CASSLDRIGVLTF. Written as DNA, the CDR3 is TGCGCCAGCAGCCTGGACAGGATCGGCGTCCTGACTTTC.

The V gene is TRBV10-3, the J gene TRBJ2-2; D is perhaps TRBD1 or TRBD2 (5 bases each). V gave up 11 bases and J gave up 5 bases, with 12 bases separating them. CDR3 length equals 12 residues. The germline CDR1 and CDR2 sequences are ENHRY and SYGVKD. This chain's CDR3 is CASHEGTGELFF. As DNA, the CDR3 is TGTGCCTCCCACGAGGGGACCGGGGAGCTGTTTTTT.

This chain links TRBV28 with TRBJ2-3; no firm D call. This CDR3 is built from 12 residues. The germline V gene has CDR1 MDHEN and CDR2 SYDVKM. The V end lost 6 bases, the J end lost 4 bases, and 8 bases lay between the germline ends. The CDR3 region has the DNA TGTGCCAGCAGGGGGATCTCAGATACGCAGTATTTT. Translating gives CASRGISDTQYF.

The chain recombines TRBV15 with TRBJ1-6; D is uncertain. The CDR3 contains 13 residues. Trimming cost V 3 bases and J 9 bases, with 9 bases left between them. The germline V gene has CDR1 LNHNV and CDR2 YYDKDF (reference sequence). The CDR3 DNA reads as TGTGCCACCAGCAGTGACCGTGCTTCACCCCTCCACTTT. Its protein is CATSSDRASPLHF.

CDR3 loop: CASSFTLMNTEAFF. The DNA of the CDR3 is TGCGCCAGCAGCTTTACGCTAATGAACACTGAAGCTTTCTTT. J is TRBJ1-1 and V is TRBV5-1; D unresolved. CDR1 SGHRS and CDR2 YFSETQ come from the germline V gene. Deletions cut 2 bases from V and 0 bases from J, with 8 bases between. This CDR3 contains 14 residues.

This sequence joins TRBV7-9 and TRBJ2-5, with D perhaps matching TRBD2 (5 bases). This CDR3 spans 14 amino acids. The V gene lost 2 bases and the J gene lost 4 bases, with 11 bases spanning the gap. Germline lookup yields CDR1 SEHNR and CDR2 FQNEAQ (reference sequence). The CDR3 nucleotides are TGTGCCAGCAGCTTACTTGGCGGACTAGAGACCCAGTACTTC. Encoded protein: CASSLLGGLETQYF.

The chain joins TRBV6-6 to TRBJ1-6; D is unresolved. With 0 bases removed from V and 9 bases from J, the gap between germline ends came to 12 bases. Germline V lookup: CDR1 MNHNY, CDR2 SVGAGI (reference sequence). The CDR3 spans 15 residues. The CDR3: CASSYSEQSSSPLHF. Written as DNA, the CDR3 is TGTGCCAGCAGTTACTCGGAACAGTCATCTTCACCCCTCCACTTT.